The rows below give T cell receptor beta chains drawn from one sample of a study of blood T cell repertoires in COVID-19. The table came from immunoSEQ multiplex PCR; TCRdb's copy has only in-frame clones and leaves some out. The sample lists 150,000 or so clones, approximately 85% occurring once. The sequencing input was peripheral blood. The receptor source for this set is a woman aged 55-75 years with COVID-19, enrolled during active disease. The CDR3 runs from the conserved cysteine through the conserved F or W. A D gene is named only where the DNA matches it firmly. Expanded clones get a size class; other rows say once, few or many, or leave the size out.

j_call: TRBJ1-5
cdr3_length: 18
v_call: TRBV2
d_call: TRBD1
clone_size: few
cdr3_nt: TGTGCCAGCAGAGAGACAGGGGGGACGTTCTATAGCAATCAGCCCCAGCATTTT
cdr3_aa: CASRETGGTFYSNQPQHF

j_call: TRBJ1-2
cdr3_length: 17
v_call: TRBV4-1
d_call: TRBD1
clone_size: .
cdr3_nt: TGCGCCAGCAGCCAAGATAGACTCCGGGACAGGGGTTATGGCTACACCTTC
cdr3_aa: CASSQDRLRDRGYGYTF

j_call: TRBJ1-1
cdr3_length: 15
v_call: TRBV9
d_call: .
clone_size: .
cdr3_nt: TGTGCCAGCAGCGTAGGTCTCGGGTACAACACTGAAGCTTTCTTT
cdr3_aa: CASSVGLGYNTEAFF

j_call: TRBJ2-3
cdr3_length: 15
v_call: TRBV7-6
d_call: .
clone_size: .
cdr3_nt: TGTGCCAGCAGCTTACGAGGGGGGGGCACAGATACGCAGTATTTT
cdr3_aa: CASSLRGGGTDTQYF

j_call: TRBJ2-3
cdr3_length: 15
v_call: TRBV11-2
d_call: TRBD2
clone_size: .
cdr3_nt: TGTGCCAGCAGCTTATCTAGCGGGGGGGCAGATACGCAGTATTTT
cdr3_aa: CASSLSSGGADTQYF

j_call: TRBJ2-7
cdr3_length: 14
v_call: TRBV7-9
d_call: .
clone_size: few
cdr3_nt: TGTGCCAGCAGACCGGACTACCCGTCAGGCGAGCAGTACTTC
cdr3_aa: CASRPDYPSGEQYF

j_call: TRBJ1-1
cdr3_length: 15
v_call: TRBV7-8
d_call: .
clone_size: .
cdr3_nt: TGTGCCAGCAGCTTATTCCGTAGTCGGGACACTGAAGCTTTCTTT
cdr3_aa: CASSLFRSRDTEAFF

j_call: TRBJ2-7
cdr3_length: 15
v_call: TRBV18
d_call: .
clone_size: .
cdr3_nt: TGTGCCAGCTCACCACCGCTACCCCGAACCTACGAGCAGTACTTC
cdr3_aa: CASSPPLPRTYEQYF

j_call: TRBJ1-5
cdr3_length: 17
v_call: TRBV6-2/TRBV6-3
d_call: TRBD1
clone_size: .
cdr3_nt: TGTGCCAGCAGTTTACCCCCCCCAGGGGGCAATAGGCAGCCCCAGCATTTT
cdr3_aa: CASSLPPPGGNRQPQHF

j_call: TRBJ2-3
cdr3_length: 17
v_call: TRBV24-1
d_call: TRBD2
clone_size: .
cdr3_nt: TGTGCCACCAGTGAAAGTAGAGCGGGGGGGATAACAGATACGCAGTATTTT
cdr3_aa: CATSESRAGGITDTQYF

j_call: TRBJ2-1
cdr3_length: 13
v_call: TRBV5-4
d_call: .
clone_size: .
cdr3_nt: TGTGCCAGTACCAAGGGGGGGGGTAGTGAGCAGTTCTTC
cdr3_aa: CASTKGGGSEQFF

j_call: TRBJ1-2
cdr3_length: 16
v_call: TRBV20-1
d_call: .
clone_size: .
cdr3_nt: TGCAGTGCTAGTCCTAAAGCGGGGGGTCGGTACTATGGCTACACCTTC
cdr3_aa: CSASPKAGGRYYGYTF

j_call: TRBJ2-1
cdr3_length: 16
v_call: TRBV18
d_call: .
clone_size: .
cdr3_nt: TGTGCCAGCTCACCAATGATCACTAGCTCCTACAATGAGCAGTTCTTC
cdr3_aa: CASSPMITSSYNEQFF

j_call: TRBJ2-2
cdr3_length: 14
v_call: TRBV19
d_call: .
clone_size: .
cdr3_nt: TGTGCCAGTAGTATCAGCGCGAACACCGGGGAGCTGTTTTTT
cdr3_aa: CASSISANTGELFF

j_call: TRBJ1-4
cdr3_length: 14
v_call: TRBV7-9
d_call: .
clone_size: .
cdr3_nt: TGTGCCAGCAGCTTAGGAGGTCTGAATGAAAAACTGTTTTTT
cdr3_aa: CASSLGGLNEKLFF

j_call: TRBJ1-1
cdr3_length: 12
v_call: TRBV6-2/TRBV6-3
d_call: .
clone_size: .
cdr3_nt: TGTGCCAGCAGTTACAATGGGCTCGAAGCTTTCTTT
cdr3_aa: CASSYNGLEAFF

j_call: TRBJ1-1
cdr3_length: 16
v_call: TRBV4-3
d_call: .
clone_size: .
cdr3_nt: TGCGCCAGCAGCCAATTTTACGGGGGTGTGAACACTGAAGCTTTCTTT
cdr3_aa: CASSQFYGGVNTEAFF

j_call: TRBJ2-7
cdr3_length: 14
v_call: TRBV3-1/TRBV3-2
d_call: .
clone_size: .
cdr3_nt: TGTGCCAGCAGCCAAAGTACGGTCCTTTCCGAGCAGTACTTC
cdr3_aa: CASSQSTVLSEQYF

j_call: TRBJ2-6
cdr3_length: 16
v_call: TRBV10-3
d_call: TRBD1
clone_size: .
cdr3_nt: TGTGCCGCCCGGGACAGGGTAAGCTCTGGGGCCAACGTCCTGACTTTC
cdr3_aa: CAARDRVSSGANVLTF

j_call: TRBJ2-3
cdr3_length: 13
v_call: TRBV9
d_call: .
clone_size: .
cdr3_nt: TGTGCCAGCAGCGAGGCAGGGTCAGATACGCAGTATTTT
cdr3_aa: CASSEAGSDTQYF

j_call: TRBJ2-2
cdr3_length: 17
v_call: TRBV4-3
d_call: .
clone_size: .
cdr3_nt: TGCGCCAGCAGCCAAGATTGGGGGGGGCCCGTGGGCGGGGAGCTGTTTTTT
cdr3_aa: CASSQDWGGPVGGELFF

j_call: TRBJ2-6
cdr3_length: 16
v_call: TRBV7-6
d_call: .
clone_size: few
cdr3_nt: TGTGCCAGCAGCTTAGCGCGGGGACTGGGGGCCAACGTCCTGACTTTC
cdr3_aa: CASSLARGLGANVLTF

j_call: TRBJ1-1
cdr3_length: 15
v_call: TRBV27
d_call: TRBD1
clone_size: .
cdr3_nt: TGTGCCAGCAGTTTAAGGACAGGGGGGAACACTGAAGCTTTCTTT
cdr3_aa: CASSLRTGGNTEAFF

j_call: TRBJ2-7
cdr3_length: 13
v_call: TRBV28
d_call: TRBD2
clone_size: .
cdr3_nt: TGTGCCAGCTTCCGGGGGGGATCCTACGAGCAGTACTTC
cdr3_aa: CASFRGGSYEQYF

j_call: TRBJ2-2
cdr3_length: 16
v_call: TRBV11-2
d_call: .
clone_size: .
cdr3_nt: TGTGCCAGCAGCTTAGATCCAGGGCGGGGGCCCGGGGAGCTGTTTTTT
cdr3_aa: CASSLDPGRGPGELFF

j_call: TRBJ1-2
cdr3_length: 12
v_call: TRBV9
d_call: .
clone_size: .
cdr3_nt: TGTGCCAGCAGCGTTCAGGGTTCTGGCTACACCTTC
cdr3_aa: CASSVQGSGYTF

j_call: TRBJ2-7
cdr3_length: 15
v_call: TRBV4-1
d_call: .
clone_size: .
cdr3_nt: TGCGCCAGCAGCCCTAGACAGGTTACTTTGGGCGAGCAGTACTTC
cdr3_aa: CASSPRQVTLGEQYF

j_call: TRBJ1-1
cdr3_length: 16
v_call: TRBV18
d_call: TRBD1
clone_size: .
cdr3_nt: TGTGCCAGCTCACCGCCTCTTCAGGGGGCGCGAATTGAAGCTTTCTTT
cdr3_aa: CASSPPLQGARIEAFF

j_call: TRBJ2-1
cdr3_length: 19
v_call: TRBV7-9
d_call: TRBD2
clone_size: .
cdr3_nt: TGTGCCAGCAGACACGGACTAGCGGGGGCCCTACCAAACTACAATGAGCAGTTCTTC
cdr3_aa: CASRHGLAGALPNYNEQFF

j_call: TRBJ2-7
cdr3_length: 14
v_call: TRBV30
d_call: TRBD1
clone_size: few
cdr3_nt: TGTGCCTGGGATCGGGACAGTAGCTCCTACGAGCAGTACTTC
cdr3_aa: CAWDRDSSSYEQYF

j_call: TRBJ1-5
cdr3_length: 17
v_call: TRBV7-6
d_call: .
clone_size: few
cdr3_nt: TGTGCCAGCAGCCCCTGGGCAGGGGCGGGTAGCAATCAGCCCCAGCATTTT
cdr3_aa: CASSPWAGAGSNQPQHF

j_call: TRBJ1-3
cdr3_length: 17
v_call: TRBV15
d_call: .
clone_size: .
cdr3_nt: TGTGCCACCAGCAGAGATGTAGGGAGGGGGTCAGGAAACACCATATATTTT
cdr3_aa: CATSRDVGRGSGNTIYF

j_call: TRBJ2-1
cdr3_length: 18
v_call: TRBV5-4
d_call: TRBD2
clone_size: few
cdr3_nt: TGTGCCAGCAGCCCGGACAGCGGGGGGGCGGTTGGCTACAATGAGCAGTTCTTC
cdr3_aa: CASSPDSGGAVGYNEQFF

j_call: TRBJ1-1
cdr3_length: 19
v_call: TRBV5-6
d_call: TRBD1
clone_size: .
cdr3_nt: TGTGCCAGCAGCCCACTAGACGGACAGGGCCTAAGCCTGAACACTGAAGCTTTCTTT
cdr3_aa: CASSPLDGQGLSLNTEAFF

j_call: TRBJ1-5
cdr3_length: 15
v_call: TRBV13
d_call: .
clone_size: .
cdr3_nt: TGTGCCAGCAGCCCTTCCCAGGGGACCAATCAGCCCCAGCATTTT
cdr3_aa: CASSPSQGTNQPQHF

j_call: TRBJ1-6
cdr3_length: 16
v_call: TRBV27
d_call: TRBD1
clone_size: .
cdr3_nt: TGTGCCAGCAGTACGCTGGACAGGGGGTCCCCCCAGGCCCTCCACTTT
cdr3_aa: CASSTLDRGSPQALHF

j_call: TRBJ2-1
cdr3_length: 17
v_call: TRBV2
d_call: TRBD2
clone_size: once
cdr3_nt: TGTGCCAGCAGTGCCCTAGGAGGACTAGCGGGGGGCAATGAGCAGTTCTTC
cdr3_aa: CASSALGGLAGGNEQFF

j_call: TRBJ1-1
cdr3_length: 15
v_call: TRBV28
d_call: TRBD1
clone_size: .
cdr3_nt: TGTGCCAGCAGTTTATACAGGACAGGGGGTACTGAAGCTTTCTTT
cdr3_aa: CASSLYRTGGTEAFF

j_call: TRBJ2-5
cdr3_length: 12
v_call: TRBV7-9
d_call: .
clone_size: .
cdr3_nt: TGTGCCGGGTCGATGGGGGGAGAGACCCAGTACTTC
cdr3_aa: CAGSMGGETQYF

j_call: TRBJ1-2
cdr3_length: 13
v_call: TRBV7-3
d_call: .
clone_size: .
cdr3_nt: TGTGCCAGCAGCTTAGATGGGGCGCTTGGCTACACCTTC
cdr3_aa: CASSLDGALGYTF

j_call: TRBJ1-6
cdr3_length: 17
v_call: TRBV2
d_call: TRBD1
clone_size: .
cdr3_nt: TGTGCCAGCAGTGACGACAGGGGGCGCTTGACCGATTCACCCCTCCACTTT
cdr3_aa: CASSDDRGRLTDSPLHF

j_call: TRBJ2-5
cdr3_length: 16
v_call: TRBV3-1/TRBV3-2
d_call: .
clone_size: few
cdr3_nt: TGTGCCAGCAGCCGACCGGTTGGAGGGGGAGGGGAGACCCAGTACTTC
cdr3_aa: CASSRPVGGGGETQYF

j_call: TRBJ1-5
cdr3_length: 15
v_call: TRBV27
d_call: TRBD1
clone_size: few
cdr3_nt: TGTGCCAGCAGGGGGACGGGACAGGGGAATCAGCCCCAGCATTTT
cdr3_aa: CASRGTGQGNQPQHF

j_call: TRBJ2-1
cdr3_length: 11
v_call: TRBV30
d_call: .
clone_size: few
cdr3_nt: TGTGCCTGGAGCCAAAACAATGAGCAGTTCTTC
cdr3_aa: CAWSQNNEQFF

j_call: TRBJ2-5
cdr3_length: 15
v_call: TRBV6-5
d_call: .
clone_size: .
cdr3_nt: TGTGCCAGCAGTACAGCCCCTTCCTCAAAAGAGACCCAGTACTTC
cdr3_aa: CASSTAPSSKETQYF

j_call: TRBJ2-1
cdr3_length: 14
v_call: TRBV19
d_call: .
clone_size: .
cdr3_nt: TGTGCCAGTAGTCAAAGTCTAGTCCCGGATGAGCAGTTCTTC
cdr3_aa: CASSQSLVPDEQFF

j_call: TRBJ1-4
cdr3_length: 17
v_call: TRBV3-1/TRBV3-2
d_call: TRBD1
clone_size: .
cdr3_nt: TGTGCCAGCAGCCAAGATCGACAGGGTGGGACTAATGAAAAACTGTTTTTT
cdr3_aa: CASSQDRQGGTNEKLFF

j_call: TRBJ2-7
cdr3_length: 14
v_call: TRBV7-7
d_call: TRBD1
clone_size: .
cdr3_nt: TGTGCCAGCAGTCTGGACAGGGGCTCCTACGAGCAGTACTTC
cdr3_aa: CASSLDRGSYEQYF

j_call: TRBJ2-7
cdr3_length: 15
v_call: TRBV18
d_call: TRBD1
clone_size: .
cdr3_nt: TGTGCCAGCTCACTAGGATCGGGACAGCCATACGAGCAGTACTTC
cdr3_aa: CASSLGSGQPYEQYF